This TCR beta chain appears in the sequencing data of a study of blood T cell repertoires in COVID-19 (dated by TCRdb to 2019 to 2021). Concerning the study at large: The collaborator samples originated in the United States, Italy and Spain and spanned the acute and convalescent phases of COVID-19. The sample metadata nearly always contained a de-identified subject ID, COVID-19 status, age in years and sex. The repertoires were made available in a free public database intended to serve as a resource for research on the immune response to SARS-CoV-2. Where available, HLA class I and class II types were obtained from metadata supplied by the sample provider rather than from assay-based typing. The prospective study material was composed of cDNA or gDNA derived from T cells, B-cell-depleted T cells, or PBMCs. The dataset comprised deeply sampled blood TCRbeta repertoires from subjects exposed to, actively infected with, or recovered from COVID-19. Samples were obtained from the ongoing ImmuneRACE study (first 160 participants) and from over 1,000 subjects provided by 6 global collaborators.

With regard to this clone: There is no known antigen for this receptor. No base-level quality is on record; no much larger clone is a single base apart.

The paper's findings and limits, for the study overall: Clinical and demographic metadata were provided uncurated, with the amount varying by source and participant.

TCRbeta CDR3 regions were amplified from genomic DNA by means of the immunoSEQ Assay, a bias-controlled multiplex PCR. Regarding the original processing steps: The number of nucleated cells in each sample was estimated by amplification of reference gene primers within the assay. To quantify the absolute abundance of each unique TCRbeta CDR3 rearrangement, sequence reads were collapsed and filtered. For each sample, productive Simpson clonality was calculated as the square root of Simpson's diversity index across productive rearrangements. What TCRdb holds here is the immuneACCESS table cut down to in-frame rearrangements. Part of the clones is not present; checked against another copy, under half of the missing clones reflect an unresolved V gene, and the others are unexplained. V, J and clone size are those of that table, while D and trimming were read from the DNA. The sample records about 190,000 clones, around nine tenths of which are singletons. The top ten hold approximately 1.1% of the sample.

Whole blood was collected in K2EDTA tubes by collaborating institutions according to the institutions' own protocols. Collaborator samples were shipped for TCRbeta analysis as frozen whole blood, isolated PBMCs, or DNA extracted from either sample type. The source material was peripheral blood. The clonotype originates from a man aged 25-45 years with acute or convalescent COVID-19.

The sequenced DNA: TGTGCCAGCAGACCTAGACAGGGTTCGGAGCAGTACTTC. Translation gives CASRPRQGSEQYF. The sequence joins TRBV14 to TRBJ2-7; 7 central bases correspond to TRBD1. Counted from cysteine to phenylalanine, this CDR3 has 13 amino acids. Left in the record is the CDR3 DNA by itself, 39 bases read in frame from the first base. V is pruned by 6 bases and J by 7 bases, leaving 9 bases of the junction without a gene match. The germline V gene specifies SGHDN as CDR1 and FVKESK as CDR2.